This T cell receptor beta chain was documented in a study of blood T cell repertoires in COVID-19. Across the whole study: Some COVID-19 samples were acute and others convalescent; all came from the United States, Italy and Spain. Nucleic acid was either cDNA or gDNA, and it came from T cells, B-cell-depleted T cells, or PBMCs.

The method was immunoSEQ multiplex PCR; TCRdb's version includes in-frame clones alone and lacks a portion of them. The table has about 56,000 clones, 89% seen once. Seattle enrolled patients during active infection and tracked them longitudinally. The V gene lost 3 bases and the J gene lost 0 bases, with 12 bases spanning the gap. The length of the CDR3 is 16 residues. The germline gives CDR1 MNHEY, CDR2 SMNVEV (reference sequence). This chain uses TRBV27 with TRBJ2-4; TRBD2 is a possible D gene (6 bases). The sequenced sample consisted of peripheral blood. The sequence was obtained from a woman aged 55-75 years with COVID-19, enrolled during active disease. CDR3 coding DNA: TGTGCCAGCAGTTTGGTGGCGGGATTAGCCAAAAACATTCAGTACTTC. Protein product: CASSLVAGLAKNIQYF.